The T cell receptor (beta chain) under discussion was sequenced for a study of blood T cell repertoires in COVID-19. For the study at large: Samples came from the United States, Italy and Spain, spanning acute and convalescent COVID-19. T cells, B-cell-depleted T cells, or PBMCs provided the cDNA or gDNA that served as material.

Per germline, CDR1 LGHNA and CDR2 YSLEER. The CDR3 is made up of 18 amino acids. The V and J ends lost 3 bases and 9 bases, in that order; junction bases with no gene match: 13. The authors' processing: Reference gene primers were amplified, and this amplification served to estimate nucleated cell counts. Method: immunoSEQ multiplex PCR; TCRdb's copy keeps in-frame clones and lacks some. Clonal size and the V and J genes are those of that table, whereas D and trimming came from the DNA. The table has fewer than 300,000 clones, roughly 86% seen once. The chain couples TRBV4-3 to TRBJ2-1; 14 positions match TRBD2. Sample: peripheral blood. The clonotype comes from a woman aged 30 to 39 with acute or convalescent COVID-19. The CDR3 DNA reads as TGCGCCAGCAGCCAGGGCCTGACTAGCGGGAGGGACTTGGGTGAGCAGTTCTTC. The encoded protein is CASSQGLTSGRDLGEQFF.